These 26 T cell receptor beta chains were all obtained from the same sample, sequenced in a study of T cells after posttransplantation cyclophosphamide. Clones were read by immunoSEQ multiplex PCR, and TCRdb kept only the in-frame ones, dropping some. The specimen has more than 30,000 clones, none found just once. The sample consisted of PBMCs. The receptor set was obtained from a girl aged 10-17 years in good health, CMV-negative, and a related stem cell transplant donor.

The sample holds many counts of this clone. The chain recombines TRBV7-6 with TRBJ2-7; 9 bases map to TRBD2. The CDR3 spans 15 residues. After removal of 6 bases from V and 0 bases from J, the junction contained 6 bases not matched to a gene. Germline lookup yields CDR1 SGHVS and CDR2 FNYEAQ. CDR3 protein: CASSYSGGDSYEQYF. The CDR3 nucleotides read TGTGCCAGCAGTTATAGCGGGGGCGACTCCTACGAGCAGTACTTC.

This clone was detected a few times. V usage is TRBV7-6 and J usage is TRBJ1-5, with a possible D match to TRBD1 (5 bases). This CDR3 contains 18 residues. V shed 2 bases and J shed 5 bases, with 22 bases lying between them. CDR1 SGHVS and CDR2 FNYEAQ come from the germline V gene. In DNA form, the CDR3 reads TGTGCCAGCAGCTTACGGATGCCAGGGAGGGTTGAGGATCAGCCCCAGCATTTT. Translated, it gives CASSLRMPGRVEDQPQHF. The entire variable domain, with the rest obtained from reference TRBV7-6 and TRBJ1-5, is as follows: GAGVSQSPRYKVTKRGQDVALRCDPISGHVSLYWYRQALGQGPEFLTYFNYEAQQDKSGLPNDRFSAERPEGSISTLTIQRTEQRDSAMYRCASSLRMPGRVEDQPQHFGDGTRLSIL.

The table lists this clone with many counts. This chain links TRBV9 with TRBJ2-3; 10 bases agree with TRBD1. The V and J ends lost 4 bases and 2 bases, in that order; junction bases with no gene match: 7. This CDR3 comprises 16 residues. Germline assignment: CDR1 SGDLS and CDR2 YYNGEE. Here the CDR3 DNA reads TGTGCCAGCAGCTCCCGGACAGGGGGGATCACAGATACGCAGTATTTT. It translates to CASSSRTGGITDTQYF.

This clone came up many times. The chain is built from TRBV2 and TRBJ2-3; TRBD2 matches 8 bases. The CDR3 has 14 residues. The germline V gene has CDR1 SNHLY and CDR2 FYNNEI. The V and J ends lost 6 bases and 2 bases, in that order; junction bases with no gene match: 4. The CDR3 is CASSQTSDTDTQYF. The CDR3 DNA reads TGTGCCAGCAGCCAGACTAGCGACACAGATACGCAGTATTTT. Complete variable domain (other parts from reference TRBV2 and TRBJ2-3): EPEVTQTPSHQVTQMGQEVILRCVPISNHLYFYWYRQILGQKVEFLVSFYNNEISEKSEIFDDQFSVERPDGSNFTLKIRSTKLEDSAMYFCASSQTSDTDTQYFGPGTRLTVL.

This clone was detected ten times or more. V gene TRBV5-8 combines with J gene TRBJ1-1; maybe TRBD1 (5 bases). This CDR3 comprises 11 residues. V was clipped by 2 bases and J by 11 bases, with 10 bases between them. Germline V gene data show CDR1 as SGHTS and CDR2 as YDEGEE. Written as DNA, the CDR3 is TGTGCCAGCAGCTTACCAGGGTTGGCTTTCTTT. It yields the protein CASSLPGLAFF.

The V and J genes are TRBV30 and TRBJ2-3, with 7 bases lining up with TRBD2. The V and J ends lost 1 base and 0 bases, in that order; junction bases with no gene match: 4. Germline V lookup: CDR1 GTSNPN, CDR2 SVGIG (reference sequence). The CDR3 runs 15 residues. CDR3 nucleotides: TGTGCCTGGAGTGAGGCGGGGGTGAGCACAGATACGCAGTATTTT. Protein sequence: CAWSEAGVSTDTQYF.

This clone showed up many times. V and J are TRBV19 and TRBJ1-1, with D maybe TRBD1 (6 bases). Trimming pared 4 bases from V and 0 bases from J, leaving 12 bases between. Germline CDR1 and CDR2: LNHDA and SQIVND (reference sequence). The CDR3 runs to 15 residues. This CDR3 reads CASSTDDRMNTEAFF. CDR3 sequence (DNA): TGTGCCAGTAGTACAGACGACAGGATGAACACTGAAGCTTTCTTT.

The chain recombines TRBV18 with TRBJ2-2, with 8 nucleotides matching TRBD2. Germline CDR1 and CDR2: KGHSH and LQKENI. The CDR3 consists of 16 residues. V lost 2 bases to trimming and J lost 6 bases; unmatched junction nucleotides: 8. The chain's CDR3 is CASSPSFFGGAGELFF. CDR3 DNA sequence: TGTGCCAGCTCACCATCTTTCTTCGGGGGGGCCGGGGAGCTGTTTTTT.

CDR3 coding DNA: TGCGCCAGCAAACCGGCGGGGGGAGAGACCCAGTACTTC. This codes for CASKPAGGETQYF. This chain links TRBV5-1 with TRBJ2-5, with TRBD2 identical over 8 bases. V dropped 6 bases and J dropped 4; count of bases not matched to a gene: 5. Per germline, CDR1 SGHRS and CDR2 YFSETQ. This CDR3 has 13 amino acids.

The table lists this clone with a few counts. The V gene is TRBV6-5, the J gene TRBJ2-7; no clear D. CDR3 size: 13 residues. V was trimmed by 0 bases and J by 0 bases, leaving 3 bases between them. Per the germline V gene, CDR1 is MNHEY and CDR2 is SVGAGI. CDR3 in amino acids: CASSYSYSYEQYF. As DNA, the CDR3 is TGTGCCAGCAGTTACTCGTACTCCTACGAGCAGTACTTC.

This sequence joins TRBV19 and TRBJ1-2; possible D gene TRBD1, 5 bases. The CDR3 loop spans 12 amino acids. CDR1 and CDR2 from the germline V gene are LNHDA and SQIVND (reference sequence). Trimming cost V 7 bases and J 8 bases, with 14 bases left between them. In nucleotides, the CDR3 is TGTGCCAGTACGACCTCGGGGGACGGCTACACCTTC. This codes for CASTTSGDGYTF.

The table lists this clone with many counts. Here the CDR3 DNA reads TGTGCCAGCAGCTCTCCCGGGACAGGGAAACTAGGTGGCTACACCTTC. Translating it yields CASSSPGTGKLGGYTF. J is TRBJ1-2 and V is TRBV11-1; TRBD1 matches 9 bases. Germline CDR1 reads SGHAT; CDR2 reads FQDESV (reference sequence). V shed 4 bases, J shed 7 bases, and the junction held 13 bases outside the gene matches. The CDR3 has 16 amino acids.

Many counts were recorded for this clone. The rearrangement links TRBV4-1 to TRBJ1-2, with unresolved D. The CDR3 length is 16 residues. Germline CDR1 MGHRA, CDR2 YSYEKL. With 0 bases removed from V and 3 bases from J, the gap between germline ends came to 14 bases. The chain's CDR3 is CASSQEGDPRHYGYTF. The CDR3 DNA follows: TGCGCCAGCAGCCAAGAAGGAGACCCAAGGCACTATGGCTACACCTTC.

This clone was observed a few times. This rearrangement joins TRBV7-2 to TRBJ2-5; no definite D call. The J call may be faulty, since TRBJ2-7 better matches the DNA end. CDR3 length: 17 amino acids. Germline CDR1 reads SGHTA; CDR2 reads FQGNSA. The chain's CDR3 is CASSPQVSASIAYEQYF. The DNA of the CDR3 is TGTGCCAGCAGCCCGCAGGTGTCGGCCAGCATTGCCTACGAGCAGTACTTC.

This clone was observed many times. V and J are TRBV13 and TRBJ1-1; D gene uncertain. V lost 3 bases, J lost 0 bases, and 14 bases lay in between. The germline V gene encodes CDR1 PRHDT and CDR2 FYEKMQ (reference sequence). This CDR3 region has 16 residues. The CDR3 coding sequence is TGTGCCAGCAGCTTGAGTTCGGGGTTTCTGAACACTGAAGCTTTCTTT. It specifies CASSLSSGFLNTEAFF.

There are many counts of this clone. The chain uses TRBV6-5 and TRBJ1-2, with 8 bases lining up with TRBD1. The ends lost 7 bases at V and 7 bases at J; junction bases unmatched: 8. There are 13 residues in the CDR3. Germline CDR1 is MNHEY and CDR2 is SVGAGI. CDR3 in DNA: TGTGCCAGCACCCCCCTCGGACAGGGTGGCTACACCTTC. It encodes CASTPLGQGGYTF.

V gene TRBV5-4 combines with J gene TRBJ2-5, with D possibly being TRBD1 (6 bases). V shed 2 bases and J shed 2 bases, with 10 bases lying between them. Germline values: CDR1 SGHNT, CDR2 YYREEE (reference sequence). The CDR3 spans 14 residues. DNA of the CDR3: TGTGCCAGCAGCTTAAGGACAGAGCAAGAGACCCAGTACTTC. It encodes CASSLRTEQETQYF.

This clone was recorded many times. The chain links TRBV4-2 to TRBJ2-7; TRBD2 matches at 14 bases. Germline assignment: CDR1 LGHNA and CDR2 YNFKEQ. The CDR3 is 17 amino acids. The junction had 8 bases not matched to a gene; V was cut back by 4 bases and J by 3 bases. Here the CDR3 DNA reads TGTGCCAGCAGCCTCTCGGGACTAGCGGGAGACTACTACGAGCAGTACTTC. Translation gives CASSLSGLAGDYYEQYF.

The chain combines TRBV7-2 with TRBJ1-2; D ambiguous. This CDR3 contains 11 residues. V lost 5 bases and J lost 7, with 8 bases in between. Germline-derived CDR1 and CDR2 are SGHTA and FQGNSA. CDR3 region: CASSPRVGYTF. For the CDR3, the DNA is TGTGCCAGCAGCCCCCGTGTTGGCTACACCTTC. Full variable domain (remainder filled in from reference TRBV7-2 and TRBJ1-2): GAGVSQSPSNKVTEKGKDVELRCDPISGHTALYWYRQSLGQGLEFLIYFQGNSAPDKSGLPSDRFSAERTGGSVSTLTIQRTQQEDSAVYLCASSPRVGYTFGSGTRLTVV.

The rearrangement links TRBV9 to TRBJ2-7; 8 nucleotides align to TRBD1. Trimming took 0 bases from V and 6 from J; bases not matched to a gene: 11. The CDR3 spans 16 residues. Germline V gene data show CDR1 as SGDLS and CDR2 as YYNGEE. The CDR3 nucleotides read TGTGCCAGCAGCGTAGGGTGGACAGGGATACAGGGCGAGCAGTACTTC. This gives the protein CASSVGWTGIQGEQYF.

This clone was observed a handful of times. This chain joins TRBV6-6 and TRBJ1-6; 7 bases map to TRBD1. The germline gives CDR1 MNHNY, CDR2 SVGAGI (reference sequence). V shed 2 bases and J 10 bases; nucleotides not matched to a gene: 11. This CDR3 has 16 residues. The CDR3 loop reads CASSYSGRQGGSPLHF. CDR3 sequence (DNA): TGTGCCAGCAGTTACAGCGGGAGGCAGGGGGGATCACCCCTCCACTTT.

This clone was recorded at least ten times. The chain combines TRBV18 with TRBJ1-3; 7 positions agree with TRBD1. The junction had 7 bases not matched to a gene; V was cut back by 6 bases and J by 2 bases. This CDR3 region has 15 residues. Germline CDR1 KGHSH, CDR2 LQKENI. CDR3 residues: CASSLQGIPGNTIYF. In DNA form, the CDR3 reads TGTGCCAGCTCGCTACAGGGGATCCCTGGAAACACCATATATTTT.

This clone was recorded at least ten times. V and J are TRBV6-5 and TRBJ2-5; TRBD1 might be the D (5 bases). Germline V CDR1 and CDR2: MNHEY, SVGAGI. The CDR3 extends over 12 amino acids. The DNA for the CDR3 is TGTGCGAGTGGGGCTTTTCAAGAGACCCAGTACTTC. It encodes CASGAFQETQYF.

In its sample, this clone was seen many times. The chain recombines TRBV7-2 with TRBJ1-1, with 8 bases lining up with TRBD1. V lost 3 bases to trimming and J lost 3 bases; unmatched junction nucleotides: 9. The CDR3 has 16 amino acids. Germline loops: CDR1 SGHTA, CDR2 FQGNSA. The CDR3 loop reads CASSLGTGGYDTEAFF. CDR3 nucleotides: TGTGCCAGCAGCTTGGGCACAGGGGGGTATGACACTGAAGCTTTCTTT.

The V gene is TRBV29-1, the J gene TRBJ2-3; no clear D gene. V gave up 4 bases and J gave up 0 bases, with 14 bases separating them. Germline assignment: CDR1 SQVTM and CDR2 ANQGSEA. This CDR3 contains 15 residues. In DNA, the CDR3 is TGCAGCGTTGGGTCAAGCTCTCTAAGCACAGATACGCAGTATTTT. Translated: CSVGSSSLSTDTQYF.

The chain recombines TRBV30 with TRBJ1-1; perhaps TRBD1 as D (5 bases). Germline CDR1 reads GTSNPN; CDR2 reads SVGIG (reference sequence). V was shortened by 5 bases and J by 5 bases, with 9 bases between the two germline ends. CDR3 length equals 11 residues. CDR3 in DNA: TGTGCCTGGCAGGGCCATACTGAAGCTTTCTTT. Its translation is CAWQGHTEAFF.